This note documents a single T cell receptor beta chain sequence. Generated by immunoSEQ multiplex PCR, the TCRdb table keeps only in-frame clones and is missing some. The sample has 300,000 to 350,000 clones, approximately 90% seen once; the top ten hold roughly 2.3%. With 6 bases removed from V and 3 bases from J, the gap between germline ends came to 6 bases. Per the germline V gene, CDR1 is LGHDT and CDR2 is YNNKEL (reference sequence). The CDR3 runs to 11 residues. The data derive from a study of blood T cell repertoires in COVID-19. This rearrangement joins TRBV3-1 (or the pseudogene TRBV3-2) to TRBJ2-7; possibly TRBD1 for D (5 bases). Sequenced input: peripheral blood. The TCR sequence derives from a man in his late teens or twenties with active or convalescent COVID-19. The CDR3 sequence: CASSDSYEQYF. The CDR3 DNA is TGTGCCAGCAGTGACAGCTACGAGCAGTACTTC.